These T cell receptor beta chains were read from a single sample in a study of shared clonotypes between healthy human individuals. The assay was immunoSEQ multiplex PCR, and TCRdb's table has in-frame clones only and misses some. The table includes 550,000 to 600,000 clones, about 80% detected once. The sample was PBMCs. The receptor set was obtained from a woman in her forties in good health. Some clones in this sample may be carry-over from other donors' samples. Both conserved end residues are part of each CDR3. D genes are given only for firm matches. Not all rows give a size; the values are once, few, many and, for expanded clones, a class.

V gene: TRBV19; D gene: .; J gene: TRBJ2-5; clone size: .; CDR3 protein: CASSIGLDQTQYF; CDR3 DNA: TGTGCCAGTAGTATAGGACTAGATCAGACCCAGTACTTC
V gene: TRBV7-9; D gene: TRBD1; J gene: TRBJ2-7; clone size: .; CDR3 protein: CASSLDIGQGRFEQYF; CDR3 DNA: TGTGCCAGCAGCTTAGATATCGGACAGGGTCGTTTTGAGCAGTACTTC
V gene: TRBV2; D gene: TRBD1; J gene: TRBJ1-5; clone size: .; CDR3 protein: CASTLTGGLGQPQHF; CDR3 DNA: TGTGCCAGCACCCTGACAGGGGGCCTTGGTCAGCCCCAGCATTTT
V gene: TRBV28; D gene: TRBD1; J gene: TRBJ1-5; clone size: .; CDR3 protein: CASSHKLRGDRFQPQHF; CDR3 DNA: TGTGCCAGCAGCCATAAACTCAGGGGGGATCGATTTCAGCCCCAGCATTTT
V gene: TRBV28; D gene: TRBD1; J gene: TRBJ1-1; clone size: .; CDR3 protein: CASRDRMNTEAFF; CDR3 DNA: TGTGCCAGCAGGGACAGGATGAACACTGAAGCTTTCTTT
V gene: TRBV15; D gene: .; J gene: TRBJ2-5; clone size: .; CDR3 protein: CATSREREETQYF; CDR3 DNA: TGTGCCACCAGCAGAGAGAGGGAAGAGACCCAGTACTTC
V gene: TRBV5-1; D gene: TRBD2; J gene: TRBJ2-5; clone size: .; CDR3 protein: CASSLGLAGIQETQYF; CDR3 DNA: TGCGCCAGCAGCTTGGGACTAGCGGGAATCCAAGAGACCCAGTACTTC
V gene: TRBV27; D gene: TRBD1; J gene: TRBJ2-7; clone size: .; CDR3 protein: CASSLPLGQGAYEQYF; CDR3 DNA: TGTGCCAGCAGTCTCCCCTTGGGACAGGGAGCCTACGAGCAGTACTTC
V gene: TRBV7-9; D gene: TRBD2; J gene: TRBJ2-2; clone size: .; CDR3 protein: CASSQTSGVITGELFF; CDR3 DNA: TGTGCCAGCAGCCAGACTAGCGGGGTGATCACCGGGGAGCTGTTTTTT
V gene: TRBV14; D gene: .; J gene: TRBJ2-1; clone size: once; CDR3 protein: CASSQVGRERRNEQFF; CDR3 DNA: TGTGCCAGCAGCCAAGTCGGACGGGAGAGGAGGAATGAGCAGTTCTTC
V gene: TRBV6-6; D gene: .; J gene: TRBJ2-2; clone size: .; CDR3 protein: CASSREADTGELFF; CDR3 DNA: TGTGCCAGCTCACGAGAGGCGGACACCGGGGAGCTGTTTTTT
V gene: TRBV28; D gene: .; J gene: TRBJ1-4; clone size: .; CDR3 protein: CASSLSGVDEKLFF; CDR3 DNA: TGTGCCAGCAGTTTATCAGGGGTTGACGAAAAACTGTTTTTT
V gene: TRBV28; D gene: .; J gene: TRBJ1-4; clone size: .; CDR3 protein: CAISQGNEKLFF; CDR3 DNA: TGTGCCATTAGTCAGGGGAATGAAAAACTGTTTTTT
V gene: TRBV6-6; D gene: .; J gene: TRBJ1-4; clone size: many; CDR3 protein: CASSQQNEKLFF; CDR3 DNA: TGTGCCAGCTCGCAGCAAAATGAAAAACTGTTTTTT
V gene: TRBV7-7; D gene: TRBD2; J gene: TRBJ2-3; clone size: .; CDR3 protein: CASSPGTSGSTDTQYF; CDR3 DNA: TGTGCTAGCAGCCCCGGGACTAGCGGGAGCACAGATACGCAGTATTTT
V gene: TRBV6-1; D gene: .; J gene: TRBJ1-4; clone size: .; CDR3 protein: CASSELRTNEKLFF; CDR3 DNA: TGTGCCAGCAGTGAGTTGCGGACTAATGAAAAACTGTTTTTT
V gene: TRBV19; D gene: TRBD1; J gene: TRBJ1-2; clone size: once; CDR3 protein: CASSIETGHYGYTF; CDR3 DNA: TGTGCCAGTAGTATAGAGACAGGGCACTATGGCTACACCTTC
V gene: TRBV5-1; D gene: .; J gene: TRBJ2-7; clone size: .; CDR3 protein: CASRLESHEQYF; CDR3 DNA: TGCGCCAGCAGACTGGAGTCTCACGAGCAGTACTTC
V gene: TRBV5-5; D gene: .; J gene: TRBJ1-5; clone size: .; CDR3 protein: CASSLAPNQPQHF; CDR3 DNA: TGTGCCAGCAGCTTGGCCCCCAATCAGCCCCAGCATTTT
V gene: TRBV30; D gene: .; J gene: TRBJ2-7; clone size: .; CDR3 protein: CAWSRGGYEQYF; CDR3 DNA: TGTGCCTGGAGTAGGGGGGGCTACGAGCAGTACTTC
V gene: TRBV10-3; D gene: TRBD2; J gene: TRBJ2-5; clone size: once; CDR3 protein: CAIRPGLGTTATQYF; CDR3 DNA: TGTGCCATCAGACCGGGACTAGGGACTACGGCGACCCAGTACTTC
V gene: TRBV5-1; D gene: .; J gene: TRBJ1-5; clone size: few; CDR3 protein: CASSLGSPGSQPQHF; CDR3 DNA: TGCGCCAGCAGTCTGGGGTCTCCAGGGTCTCAGCCCCAGCATTTT
V gene: TRBV5-6; D gene: .; J gene: TRBJ1-6; clone size: .; CDR3 protein: CASSFGPRGFYNSPLHF; CDR3 DNA: TGTGCCAGCAGCTTCGGGCCGCGGGGTTTCTATAATTCACCCCTCCACTTT
V gene: TRBV6-1; D gene: .; J gene: TRBJ2-7; clone size: .; CDR3 protein: CASSESGPPLEQYF; CDR3 DNA: TGTGCCAGCAGTGAATCGGGACCCCCTTTGGAGCAGTACTTC
V gene: TRBV25-1; D gene: .; J gene: TRBJ1-2; clone size: .; CDR3 protein: CASRPSEDPYNYGYTF; CDR3 DNA: TGTGCCAGCAGACCAAGTGAAGATCCGTACAACTATGGCTACACCTTC